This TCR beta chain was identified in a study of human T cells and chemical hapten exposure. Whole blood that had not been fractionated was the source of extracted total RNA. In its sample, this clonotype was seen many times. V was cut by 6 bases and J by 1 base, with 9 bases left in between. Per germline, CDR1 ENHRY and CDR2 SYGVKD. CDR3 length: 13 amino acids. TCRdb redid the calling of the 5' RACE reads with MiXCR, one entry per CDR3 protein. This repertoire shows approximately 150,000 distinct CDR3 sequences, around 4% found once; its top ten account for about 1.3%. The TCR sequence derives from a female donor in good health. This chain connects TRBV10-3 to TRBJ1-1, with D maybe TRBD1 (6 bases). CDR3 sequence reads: CAIRAGANTEAFF. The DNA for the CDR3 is TGTGCCATCAGGGCAGGGGCGAACACTGAAGCTTTCTTT.